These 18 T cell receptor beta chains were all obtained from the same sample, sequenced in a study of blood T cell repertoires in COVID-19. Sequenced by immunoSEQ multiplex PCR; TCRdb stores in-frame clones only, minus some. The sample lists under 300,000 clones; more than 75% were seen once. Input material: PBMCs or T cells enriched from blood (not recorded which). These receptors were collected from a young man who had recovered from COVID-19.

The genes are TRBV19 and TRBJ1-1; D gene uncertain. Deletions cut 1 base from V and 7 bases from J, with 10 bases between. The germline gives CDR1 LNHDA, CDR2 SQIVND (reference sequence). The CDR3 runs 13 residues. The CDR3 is CASSIVRRGEAFF. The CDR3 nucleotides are TGTGCCAGTAGTATAGTAAGACGGGGTGAAGCTTTCTTT.

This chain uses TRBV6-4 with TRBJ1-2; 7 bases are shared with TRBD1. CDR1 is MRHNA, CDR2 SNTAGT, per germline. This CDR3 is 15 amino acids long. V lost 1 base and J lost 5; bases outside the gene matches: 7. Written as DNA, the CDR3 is TGTGCCAGCAGTGACTACCCGACAGGGCAATATGGCTACACCTTC. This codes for CASSDYPTGQYGYTF.

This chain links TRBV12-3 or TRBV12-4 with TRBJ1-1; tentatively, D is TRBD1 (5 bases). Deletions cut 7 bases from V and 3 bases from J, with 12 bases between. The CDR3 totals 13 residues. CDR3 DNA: TGTGCCAGCACCTATCGGGGGGACACTGAAGCTTTCTTT. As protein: CASTYRGDTEAFF.

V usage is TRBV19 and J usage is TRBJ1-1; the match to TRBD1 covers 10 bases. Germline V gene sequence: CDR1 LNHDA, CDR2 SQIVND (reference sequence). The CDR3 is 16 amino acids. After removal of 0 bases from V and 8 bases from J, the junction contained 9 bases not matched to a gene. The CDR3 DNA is TGTGCCAGTAGTATAGATAGACAGGGGGCGCGGAGGGAAGCTTTCTTT. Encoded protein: CASSIDRQGARREAFF.

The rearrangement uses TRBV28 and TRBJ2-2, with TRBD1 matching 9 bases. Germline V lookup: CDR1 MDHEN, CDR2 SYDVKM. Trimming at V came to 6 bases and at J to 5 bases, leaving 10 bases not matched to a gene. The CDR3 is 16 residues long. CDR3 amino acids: CASRLHRGRGTGELFF. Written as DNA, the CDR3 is TGTGCCAGCAGGCTACACAGGGGGCGCGGGACCGGGGAGCTGTTTTTT.

The CDR3 here is CASQADGLWLDEQFF. In nucleotides, the CDR3 is TGTGCCAGCCAAGCCGACGGACTTTGGCTCGATGAGCAGTTCTTC. The rearrangement uses TRBV28 and TRBJ2-1; a weak D match, TRBD2 (5 bases). Trimming stripped 8 bases from V and 8 bases from J, with 22 bases between. CDR1 MDHEN and CDR2 SYDVKM come from the germline V gene. The CDR3 totals 15 residues.

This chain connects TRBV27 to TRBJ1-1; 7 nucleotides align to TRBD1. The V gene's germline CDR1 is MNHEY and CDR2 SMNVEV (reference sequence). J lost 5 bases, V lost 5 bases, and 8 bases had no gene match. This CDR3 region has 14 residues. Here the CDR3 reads CASSIRGRGTEAFF. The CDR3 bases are TGTGCCAGCAGTATCCGAGGCAGGGGGACTGAAGCTTTCTTT.

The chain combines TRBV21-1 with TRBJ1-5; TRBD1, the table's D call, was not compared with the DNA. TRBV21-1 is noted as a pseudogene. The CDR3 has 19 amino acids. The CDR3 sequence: CASSPKSRQGSRGNQPQHF. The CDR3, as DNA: TGTGCCAGCAGCCCAAAGAGTAGGCAGGGCAGTCGGGGCAATCAGCCCCAGCATTTT.

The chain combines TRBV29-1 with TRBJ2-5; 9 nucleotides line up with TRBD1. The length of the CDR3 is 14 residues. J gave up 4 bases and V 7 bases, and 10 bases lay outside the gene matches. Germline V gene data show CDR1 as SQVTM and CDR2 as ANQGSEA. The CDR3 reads CSGRPGQGGETQYF. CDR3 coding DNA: TGCAGCGGAAGACCGGGACAGGGAGGAGAGACCCAGTACTTC.

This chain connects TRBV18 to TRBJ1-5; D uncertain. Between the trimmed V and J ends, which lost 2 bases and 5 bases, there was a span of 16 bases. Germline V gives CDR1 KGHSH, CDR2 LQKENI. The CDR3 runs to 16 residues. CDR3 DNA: TGTGCCAGCTCACCAGCGGGGTCCTTTTCTTATCAGCCCCAGCATTTT. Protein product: CASSPAGSFSYQPQHF.

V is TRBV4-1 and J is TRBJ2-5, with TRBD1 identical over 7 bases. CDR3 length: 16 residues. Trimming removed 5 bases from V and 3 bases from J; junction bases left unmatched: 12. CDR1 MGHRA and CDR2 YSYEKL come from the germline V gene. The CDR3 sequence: CASSYSDREAEETQYF. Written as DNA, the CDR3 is TGCGCCAGCAGCTACTCTGACAGGGAAGCGGAAGAGACCCAGTACTTC.

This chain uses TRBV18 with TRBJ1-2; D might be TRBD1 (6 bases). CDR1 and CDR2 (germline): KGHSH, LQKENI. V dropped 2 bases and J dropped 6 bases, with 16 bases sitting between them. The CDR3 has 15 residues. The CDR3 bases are TGTGCCAGCTCACCATTTTCGGGGGGCGTAGATGGCTACACCTTC. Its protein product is CASSPFSGGVDGYTF.

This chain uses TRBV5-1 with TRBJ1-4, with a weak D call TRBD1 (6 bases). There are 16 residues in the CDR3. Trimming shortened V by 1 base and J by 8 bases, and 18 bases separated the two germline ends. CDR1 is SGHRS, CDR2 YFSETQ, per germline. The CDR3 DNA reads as TGCGCCAGCAGCTTGAAGGATCCAGGGGAGAACGAAAAACTGTTTTTT. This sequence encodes CASSLKDPGENEKLFF.

CDR3 residues: CASSQDMVRLLFGNTIYF. CDR3 coding DNA: TGTGCCAGCAGTCAGGACATGGTCCGTCTCTTATTTGGAAACACCATATATTTT. This chain uses TRBV6-6 with TRBJ1-3, with D tentatively TRBD1 (5 bases). Germline V gene lookup returns CDR1 MNHNY and CDR2 SVGAGI (reference sequence). Between the trimmed V and J ends, which lost 5 bases and 3 bases, there was a span of 23 bases. The CDR3 contains 18 residues.

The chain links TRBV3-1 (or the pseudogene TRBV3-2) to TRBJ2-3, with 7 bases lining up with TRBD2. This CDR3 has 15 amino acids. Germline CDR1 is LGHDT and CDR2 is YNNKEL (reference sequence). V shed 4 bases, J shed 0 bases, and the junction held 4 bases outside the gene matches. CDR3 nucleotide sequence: TGTGCCAGCAGCCCGGGACTAACCAGCACAGATACGCAGTATTTT. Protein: CASSPGLTSTDTQYF.

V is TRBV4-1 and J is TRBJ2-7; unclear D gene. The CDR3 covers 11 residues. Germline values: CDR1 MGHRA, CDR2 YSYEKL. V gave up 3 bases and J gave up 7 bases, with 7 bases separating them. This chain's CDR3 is CASSHLEEQYF. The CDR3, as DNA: TGCGCCAGCAGCCACTTAGAAGAGCAGTACTTC.

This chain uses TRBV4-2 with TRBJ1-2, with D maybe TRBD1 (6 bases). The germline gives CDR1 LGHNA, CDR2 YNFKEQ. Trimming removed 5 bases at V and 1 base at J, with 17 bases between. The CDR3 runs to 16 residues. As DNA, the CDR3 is TGTGCCAGCAGCTTTTACGGACAGATCGTTAACTATGGCTACACCTTC. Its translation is CASSFYGQIVNYGYTF.

CDR3 in amino acids: CASSLAPERSNYNEQFF. CDR3 in DNA: TGCGCCAGCAGCTTGGCCCCAGAGCGGAGCAACTACAATGAGCAGTTCTTC. This sequence joins TRBV5-1 and TRBJ2-1, with D perhaps matching TRBD2 (5 bases). V lost 0 bases and J 3 bases, leaving 16 bases between the germline ends. This CDR3 is 17 amino acids long. In germline, CDR1 is SGHRS, CDR2 YFSETQ.